The present T cell receptor beta chain was sequenced within a study of T cell clones after liver transplantation. The wider study: Standard immunosuppression, with no induction, continued until 12-24 months after transplant.

Generated by immunoSEQ multiplex PCR, the TCRdb table keeps only in-frame clones and is missing some. The table includes some 110,000 clones, 90% detected once. The CDR3 runs 12 residues. Germline loops: CDR1 SGHTA, CDR2 FQGNSA. The V and J ends lost 4 bases and 8 bases respectively, with 9 bases between them. The rearrangement joins TRBV7-2 to TRBJ2-1; the D is unclear. The source is a human patient who received a liver transplant. Some T cells may trace back to the graft donor. This sample comprised CD4+ T cells from blood, obtained 12 months after liver transplant. This CDR3 reads CASSSPWDEQFF. In nucleotides, the CDR3 is TGTGCCAGCAGCTCCCCCTGGGATGAGCAGTTCTTC. Complete variable domain (other parts from reference TRBV7-2 and TRBJ2-1): GAGVSQSPSNKVTEKGKDVELRCDPISGHTALYWYRQSLGQGLEFLIYFQGNSAPDKSGLPSDRFSAERTGGSVSTLTIQRTQQEDSAVYLCASSSPWDEQFFGPGTRLTVL.